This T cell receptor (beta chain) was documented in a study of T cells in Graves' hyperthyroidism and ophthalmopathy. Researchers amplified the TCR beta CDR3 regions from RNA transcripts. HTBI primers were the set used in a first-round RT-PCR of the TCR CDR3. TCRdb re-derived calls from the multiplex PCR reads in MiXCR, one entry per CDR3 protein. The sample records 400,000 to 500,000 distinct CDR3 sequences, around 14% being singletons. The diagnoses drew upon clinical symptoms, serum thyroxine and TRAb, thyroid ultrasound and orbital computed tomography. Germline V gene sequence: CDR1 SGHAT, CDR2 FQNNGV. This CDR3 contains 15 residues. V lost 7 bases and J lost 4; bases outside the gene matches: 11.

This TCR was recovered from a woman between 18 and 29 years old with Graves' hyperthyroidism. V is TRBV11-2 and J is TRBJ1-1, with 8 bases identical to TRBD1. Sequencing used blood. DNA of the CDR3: TGTGCCAGCACCCATAATCGACAGGGGAGCACTGAAGCTTTCTTT. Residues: CASTHNRQGSTEAFF.